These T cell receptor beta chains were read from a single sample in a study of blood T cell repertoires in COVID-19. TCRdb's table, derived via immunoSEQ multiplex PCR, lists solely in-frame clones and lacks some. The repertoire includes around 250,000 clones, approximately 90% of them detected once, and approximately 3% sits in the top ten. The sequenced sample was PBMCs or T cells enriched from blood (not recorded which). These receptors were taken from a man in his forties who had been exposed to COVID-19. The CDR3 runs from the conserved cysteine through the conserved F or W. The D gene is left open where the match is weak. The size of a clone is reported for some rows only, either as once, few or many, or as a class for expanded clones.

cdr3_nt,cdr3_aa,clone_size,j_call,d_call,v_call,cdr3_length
TGTGCCAGCACCCCGCGCGGGCAGACTATGAACACTGAAGCTTTCTTT,CASTPRGQTMNTEAFF,.,TRBJ1-1,.,TRBV5-8,16
TGTGCCAGTAGTATAGTCGGGGGTCAGCCCCAGCATTTT,CASSIVGGQPQHF,.,TRBJ1-5,.,TRBV19,13
TGTGCCAGCAGCGGAGGCGGCCTAGCGGGAGGCGAGCAGTACTTC,CASSGGGLAGGEQYF,.,TRBJ2-7,TRBD2,TRBV9,15
TGCGCCAGCAGCACGAGTGGCGGAGACACTGAAGCTTTCTTT,CASSTSGGDTEAFF,.,TRBJ1-1,.,TRBV4-1,14
TGTGCCAGCAGCGCCCAGCGAGCTAGCACAGATACGCAGTATTTT,CASSAQRASTDTQYF,once,TRBJ2-3,.,TRBV7-3,15
TGTGCCACCAGTAGCCCCAGCAGTGCGGGACAAGAGACCCAGTACTTC,CATSSPSSAGQETQYF,few,TRBJ2-5,.,TRBV24-1,16
TGCGCCAGCCAAGGGACAGATAATTCACCCCTCCACTTT,CASQGTDNSPLHF,.,TRBJ1-6,TRBD1,TRBV4-1,13
TGTGCCAGTAGTATTGGACAGGGCCTTAACTATGGCTACACCTTC,CASSIGQGLNYGYTF,.,TRBJ1-2,TRBD1,TRBV19,15
TGTGCCAGCGGTCCTACGATTACCGATACGCAGTATTTT,CASGPTITDTQYF,.,TRBJ2-3,.,TRBV28,13
TGTGCCAGCTCACCATCAAATACGCAGTATTTT,CASSPSNTQYF,.,TRBJ2-3,.,TRBV18,11
TGTAGTAGCGTATTAACCGATAGCCGGGAGCTGTTTTTT,CSSVLTDSRELFF,.,TRBJ2-2,.,TRBV30,13
TGCGCCAGCAGCTTAGGGACTAGCGGAAACAATGAGCAGTTCTTC,CASSLGTSGNNEQFF,.,TRBJ2-1,TRBD2,TRBV5-1,15
TGTGCCAGCAGCTTCCAGGGGGCAACTAATGAAAAACTGTTTTTT,CASSFQGATNEKLFF,.,TRBJ1-4,TRBD1,TRBV7-6,15
TGTGCCAGCAGTCACAGGGGAATAAATGGCTACACCTTC,CASSHRGINGYTF,.,TRBJ1-2,TRBD1,TRBV27,13
TGTGCCAGCAGTGATCCGGGACAGGGGGCTCAGCCCCAGCATTTT,CASSDPGQGAQPQHF,.,TRBJ1-5,TRBD1,TRBV28,15
TGCGCCAGCCGGAGGGGAACCGGGGAGCTGTTTTTT,CASRRGTGELFF,once,TRBJ2-2,.,TRBV5-1,12
TGTGCCAGCAGTAAACCGGGACAGGGGGTTCATTCACCCCTCCACTTT,CASSKPGQGVHSPLHF,.,TRBJ1-6,TRBD1,TRBV28,16
TGTGCCAGTAGCCGTCTCGGGGACAGGGCCTACGAGCAGTACTTC,CASSRLGDRAYEQYF,.,TRBJ2-7,TRBD1,TRBV19,15
TGTGCCAGCAGCTCCATCGGGGGTGCCGGGGAGCTGTTTTTT,CASSSIGGAGELFF,.,TRBJ2-2,.,TRBV7-3,14
TGCGCCAGCAGCTTTACACAGGGCACCAGCTATGGCTACACCTTC,CASSFTQGTSYGYTF,.,TRBJ1-2,.,TRBV5-1,15